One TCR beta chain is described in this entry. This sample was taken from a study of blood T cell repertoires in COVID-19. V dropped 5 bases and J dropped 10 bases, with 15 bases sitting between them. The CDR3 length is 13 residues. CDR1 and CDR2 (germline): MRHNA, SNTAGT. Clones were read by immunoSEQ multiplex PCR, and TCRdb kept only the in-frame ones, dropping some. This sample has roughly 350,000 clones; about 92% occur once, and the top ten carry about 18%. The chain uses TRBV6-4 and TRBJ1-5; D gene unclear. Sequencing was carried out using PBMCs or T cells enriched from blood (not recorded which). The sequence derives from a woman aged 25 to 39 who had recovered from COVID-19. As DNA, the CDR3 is TGTGCCAGCAGTCCCGACGGACTGCAACCCCAGCATTTT. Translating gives CASSPDGLQPQHF.